The clone carrying this TCR beta chain was seen a few times. The antigen is undetermined. The V and J ends lost 8 bases and 4 bases, in that order; junction bases with no gene match: 4. The length of the CDR3 is 13 residues. From germline, CDR1 is MNHEY and CDR2 SMNVEV (reference sequence). RNA extraction and reverse transcription yielded cDNA as sequencing template. Here immunoSEQ multiplex PCR was the method, and the copy in TCRdb shows in-frame clones only, minus some. The table lists around 290,000 clones, roughly 50% of them singletons. These data originate in a study of CD8+ T cells in alopecia areata. General study findings and limits: Among patients, TCR sharing was less clear than in mice, a difference possibly due in part to HLA diversity in the patient population. Clonality in the scalp and expanded CD8+ clones ranked among the top 100 were significantly decreased by tofacitinib. Tofacitinib did not eliminate many expanded lesional clones from scalp or blood.

Regarding treatment: oral pan-JAK inhibitor, 5-10 mg twice daily. This TCR came from a human donor with alopecia areata. The rearrangement links TRBV27 to TRBJ1-2; 10 bases map to TRBD1. Material: CD4+ T cells sorted from blood, obtained at week 24, from a patient treated with tofacitinib. Here the CDR3 DNA reads TGTGCCAGCGGGGACAGGGGAGGCTATGGCTACACCTTC. Its translation is CASGDRGGYGYTF.